This passage covers 13 T cell receptor beta chains from one sample sequenced in a study of blood T cell repertoires in COVID-19. TCRdb's copy holds only in-frame clones and misses some; the assay was immunoSEQ multiplex PCR. The sample records a few hundred thousand clones, 84% being singletons. Specimen: peripheral blood. These TCRs come from a woman between 35 and 50 years old who had recovered from COVID-19.

This chain uses TRBV28 with TRBJ2-1; 8 bases fit TRBD1. With V trimmed by 3 bases and J by 8 bases, 9 bases remained unmatched. There are 15 residues in the CDR3. Germline CDR1 is MDHEN and CDR2 is SYDVKM. CDR3 sequence (DNA): TGTGCCAGCAGTTTTCAGGGGGCGCAGGGTTATGAGCAGTTCTTC. This codes for CASSFQGAQGYEQFF.

CDR3 protein: CASSPGGTRSTGELFF. CDR3 DNA sequence: TGTGCCAGCAGCCCGGGGGGGACAAGGAGTACCGGGGAGCTGTTTTTT. The chain joins TRBV11-3 to TRBJ2-2; TRBD2 matches at 8 bases. Trimming at V came to 5 bases and at J to 5 bases, leaving 10 bases not matched to a gene. The V gene's germline CDR1 is SGHNT and CDR2 YENEEA. The CDR3 consists of 16 residues.

This chain links TRBV6-5 with TRBJ1-6; 7 bases match TRBD1. In germline, CDR1 is MNHEY, CDR2 SVGAGI. With 7 bases clipped from V and 10 bases from J, the junction kept 10 bases outside the gene matches. The CDR3 covers 14 residues. The CDR3 nucleotides read TGTGCCAGCACCCTTGACAGGGAAGGATCACCCCTCCACTTT. Its translation is CASTLDREGSPLHF.

The chain has TRBV2 and TRBJ1-1; unclear D gene. The CDR3 is 11 amino acids. The V end lost 3 bases, the J end lost 8 bases, and 7 bases lay between the germline ends. In germline, CDR1 is SNHLY, CDR2 FYNNEI. The CDR3 DNA reads TGTGCCAGCAGTGATGTAACAGAAGCTTTCTTT. Its protein product is CASSDVTEAFF.

The chain is built from TRBV7-3 and TRBJ2-1, with 11 nucleotides matching TRBD2. The CDR3 runs to 16 residues. The germline V gene has CDR1 SGHTA and CDR2 FQGTGA. The V segment lost 5 bases and the J segment 1 base; nucleotides outside the gene matches: 4. CDR3 loop: CASSVGTSGSYNEQFF. The CDR3 DNA reads as TGTGCCAGCAGCGTAGGGACTAGCGGTTCCTACAATGAGCAGTTCTTC.

Here the CDR3 DNA reads TGTGCCAGCAGCTTCACAGGGTCAGGCGAGCAGTACTTC. As protein: CASSFTGSGEQYF. The chain is built from TRBV7-9 and TRBJ2-7; tentatively, D is TRBD1 (6 bases). With 3 bases removed from V and 6 bases from J, the gap between germline ends came to 12 bases. The CDR3 is 13 amino acids. The germline gives CDR1 SEHNR, CDR2 FQNEAQ (reference sequence).

CDR3 sequence: CASSQSRQTSNQPQHF. Here the CDR3 DNA reads TGCGCCAGCAGTCAATCCCGGCAGACAAGCAATCAGCCCCAGCATTTT. This chain links TRBV23-1 with TRBJ1-5, with unresolved D. TRBV23-1 is an ORF, with its function uncertain. This CDR3 has 16 amino acids. The V end was cut by 0 bases, the J end by 1 base, with 10 bases between.

The chain links TRBV28 to TRBJ2-7, with D perhaps matching TRBD1 (6 bases). The CDR3 length is 13 residues. Germline assignment: CDR1 MDHEN and CDR2 SYDVKM. V shed 8 bases and J shed 5 bases, with 16 bases lying between them. CDR3 DNA: TGTGCCAGCGGCGAACAGGGTTCCCACGAGCAGTACTTC. Amino acids: CASGEQGSHEQYF. Variable domain in full (rest from reference TRBV28 and TRBJ2-7): DVKVTQSSRYLVKRTGEKVFLECVQDMDHENMFWYRQDPGLGLRLIYFSYDVKMKEKGDIPEGYSVSREKKERFSLILESASTNQTSMYLCASGEQGSHEQYFGPGTRLTVT.

This clone was seen more than once but under ten times. The rearrangement joins TRBV11-3 to TRBJ2-2; 8 nucleotides line up with TRBD1. CDR3 length equals 15 residues. The junction had 4 bases not matched to a gene; V was cut back by 1 base and J by 6 bases. The V gene's germline CDR1 is SGHNT and CDR2 YENEEA. CDR3 nucleotide sequence: TGTGCCAGCAGCTTAGGGACAGGGATGGCCGGGGAGCTGTTTTTT. As protein: CASSLGTGMAGELFF.

CDR3 nucleotides: TGTGCCAGCAGTGAAGCCGGGGGGGGCACAGATACGCAGTATTTT. Protein sequence: CASSEAGGGTDTQYF. The chain is built from TRBV6-1 and TRBJ2-3; 8 positions agree with TRBD2. This CDR3 region has 15 residues. CDR1 and CDR2 (germline): MNHNS, SASEGT. V dropped 0 bases and J dropped 1; count of bases not matched to a gene: 0.

This clone has just a few counts. The chain recombines TRBV5-1 with TRBJ2-5; possibly TRBD2 for D (5 bases). V dropped 3 bases and J dropped 2 bases, with 14 bases sitting between them. This CDR3 spans 15 amino acids. Germline V CDR1 and CDR2: SGHRS, YFSETQ. This CDR3 reads CASSSESSRQETQYF. DNA for the CDR3: TGCGCCAGCAGCTCCGAATCTAGCAGACAAGAGACCCAGTACTTC.

This chain links TRBV6-5 with TRBJ1-1, with 8 bases fitting TRBD1. Germline values: CDR1 MNHEY, CDR2 SVGAGI. The CDR3 extends over 14 amino acids. Losses at the gene ends were 4 bases for V and 4 bases for J; bases not matched to a gene: 5. Here the CDR3 DNA reads TGTGCCAGCAGTTTCGGACAGGGCGGCACTGAAGCTTTCTTT. It translates to CASSFGQGGTEAFF.

The chain uses TRBV7-9 and TRBJ1-4; TRBD1 matches at 7 bases. CDR1 SEHNR and CDR2 FQNEAQ come from the germline V gene (reference sequence). The CDR3 runs 16 residues. V shed 4 bases, J shed 3 bases, and the junction held 8 bases outside the gene matches. The CDR3 DNA reads TGTGCCAGCAGCTCGTTAACAGGGGTGGCTAATGAAAAACTGTTTTTT. It codes for CASSSLTGVANEKLFF. Full variable domain (outside the CDR3, taken from reference TRBV7-9 and TRBJ1-4): DTGVSQNPRHKITKRGQNVTFRCDPISEHNRLYWYRQTLGQGPEFLTYFQNEAQLEKSRLLSDRFSAERPKGSFSTLEIQRTEQGDSAMYLCASSSLTGVANEKLFFGSGTQLSVL.